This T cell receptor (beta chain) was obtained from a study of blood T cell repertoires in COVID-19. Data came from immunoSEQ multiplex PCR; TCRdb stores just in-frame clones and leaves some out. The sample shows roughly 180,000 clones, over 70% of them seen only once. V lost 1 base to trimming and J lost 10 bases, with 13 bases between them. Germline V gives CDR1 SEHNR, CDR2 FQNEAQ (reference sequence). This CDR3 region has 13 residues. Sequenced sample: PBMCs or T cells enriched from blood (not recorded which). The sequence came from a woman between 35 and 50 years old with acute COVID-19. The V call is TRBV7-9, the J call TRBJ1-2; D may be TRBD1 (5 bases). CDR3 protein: CASSLGQFGDYTF. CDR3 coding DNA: TGTGCCAGCAGCTTAGGACAGTTTGGCGACTACACCTTC.